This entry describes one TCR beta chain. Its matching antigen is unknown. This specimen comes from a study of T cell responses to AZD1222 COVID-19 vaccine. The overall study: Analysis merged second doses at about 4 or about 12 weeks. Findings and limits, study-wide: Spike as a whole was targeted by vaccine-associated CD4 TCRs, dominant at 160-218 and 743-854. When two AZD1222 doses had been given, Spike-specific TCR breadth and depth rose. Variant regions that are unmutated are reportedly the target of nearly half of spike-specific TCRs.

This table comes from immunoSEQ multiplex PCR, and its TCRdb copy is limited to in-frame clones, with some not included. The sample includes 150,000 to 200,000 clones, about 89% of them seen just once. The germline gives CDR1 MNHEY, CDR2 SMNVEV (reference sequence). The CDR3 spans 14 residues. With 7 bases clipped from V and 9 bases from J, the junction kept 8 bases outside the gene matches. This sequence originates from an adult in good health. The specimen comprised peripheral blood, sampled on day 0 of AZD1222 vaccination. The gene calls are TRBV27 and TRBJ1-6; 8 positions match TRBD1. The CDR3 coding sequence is TGTGCCAGCACAGACAGGGGTGGAGGTTCACCCCTCCACTTT. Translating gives CASTDRGGGSPLHF.